The 26 T cell receptor beta chains given below trace back to one sample, sequenced in a study of vaccination effects on CD4 cells after COVID-19. These receptors' targets are unknown. Antigen-specific CD4+ T cell clonotypes were called by their expansion after viral peptide-pool culture in ViraFEST. CD4+ T cell isolation took place after approximately 11 days of culture. Everyone in the study got two shots of either the BNT162b2 or mRNA-1273 vaccine. Sequencing was performed with immunoSEQ multiplex PCR; in TCRdb, only in-frame clones are kept and a portion is missing. The sample holds roughly 68,000 clones, around 74% seen once. The source material was CD4+ T cells from PBMCs cultured with HCoV-229E spike peptides, sampled after COVID-19 vaccination. The receptors shown here come from a human donor who received a COVID-19 vaccine.

The gene calls are TRBV12-5 and TRBJ2-5; D could derive from TRBD1 or TRBD2 (5 bases each). This CDR3 is 14 amino acids long. Trimming shortened V by 5 bases and J by 1 base, and 11 bases separated the two germline ends. Germline assignment: CDR1 LGHNT and CDR2 FRNRAP. Written as DNA, the CDR3 is TGTGCTAGTGGTCCGAGGGGCAGCCAAGAGACCCAGTACTTC. Encoded protein: CASGPRGSQETQYF.

The chain couples TRBV10-1 to TRBJ1-5, with D perhaps TRBD1 (5 bases). Germline-derived CDR1 and CDR2 are WNHNN and SYGVQD (reference sequence). CDR3 length: 13 residues. Trimming left V 5 bases short and J 5 bases short, with 10 bases between. The CDR3 protein is CASSRTNDQPQHF. The CDR3 DNA follows: TGCGCCAGCAGTCGGACAAACGATCAGCCCCAGCATTTT.

The CDR3 DNA reads TGTGCTCTTCGGGGGGGCGACTATGGCTACACCTTC. It specifies CALRGGDYGYTF. The chain has TRBV28 and TRBJ1-2, with a possible D match to TRBD1 (6 bases). Germline CDR1 is MDHEN and CDR2 is SYDVKM. This CDR3 region has 12 residues.

The V and J genes are TRBV10-2 and TRBJ1-2; D perhaps matches TRBD1 (6 bases). From germline, CDR1 is WSHSY and CDR2 SAAADI. The V gene lost 6 bases and the J gene lost 5 bases, with 16 bases spanning the gap. The CDR3 runs to 14 residues. The CDR3: CASREIGQLYGYTF. In nucleotides, the CDR3 is TGCGCCAGCAGAGAGATTGGACAGTTATATGGCTACACCTTC.

V usage is TRBV18 and J usage is TRBJ1-5, with D uncertain. V lost 3 bases and J 5 bases, leaving 17 bases between the germline ends. The CDR3 length is 16 residues. Per germline, CDR1 KGHSH and CDR2 LQKENI. CDR3 DNA sequence: TGTGCCAGCTCACCCCCTTTAGGAGGAGGGCATCAGCCCCAGCATTTT. Translating gives CASSPPLGGGHQPQHF.

The genes are TRBV15 and TRBJ1-3, with D uncertain. The CDR3 runs to 21 residues. Germline CDR1 LNHNV, CDR2 YYDKDF (reference sequence). The V and J ends lost 0 bases and 0 bases respectively, with 24 bases between them. The chain's CDR3 is CATSRDFAQSRIAGSGNTIYF. The CDR3 DNA is TGTGCCACCAGCAGAGATTTTGCACAGTCACGAATCGCCGGCTCTGGAAACACCATATATTTT.

This chain links TRBV1 with TRBJ2-7; the D call in the table, TRBD2, was not verified against the DNA. TRBV1 is shown as a pseudogene. This CDR3 is built from 17 residues. In DNA form, the CDR3 reads TGCACCAGCAGCTCCCCCTCACATAGCCGACCCACCTACGAGCAGTACGTC. Translation gives CTSSSPSHSRPTYEQYV.

The chain recombines TRBV7-6 with TRBJ1-3; D remains ambiguous. V lost 5 bases, J lost 2 bases, and 4 bases lay in between. The CDR3 contains 12 residues. Germline lookup yields CDR1 SGHVS and CDR2 FNYEAQ. CDR3 in DNA: TGTGCCAGCAGCGCTACTGGAAACACCATATATTTT. Translating gives CASSATGNTIYF.

The chain has TRBV6-5 and TRBJ2-3; maybe TRBD2 (6 bases). The CDR3 spans 13 residues. V shed 4 bases and J shed 5 bases, with 10 bases lying between them. CDR1 MNHEY and CDR2 SVGAGI come from the germline V gene. This CDR3 is CASSSPGGDTQYF. Here the CDR3 DNA reads TGTGCCAGCAGTTCCCCCGGGGGAGATACGCAGTATTTT.

This clone was recorded a few times. This sequence joins TRBV7-3 and TRBJ1-1; 7 bases line up with TRBD1. Germline-derived CDR1 and CDR2 are SGHTA and FQGTGA. J was trimmed by 1 base and V by 5 bases; bases with no gene match: 7. The CDR3 sequence is 15 residues long. The CDR3 sequence is CASSHNRGGNTEAFF. CDR3 bases: TGTGCCAGCAGCCACAACAGGGGAGGGAACACTGAAGCTTTCTTT.

This clone was counted a few times. The rearrangement joins TRBV9 to TRBJ2-3; no reliable D call. The CDR3 is 14 amino acids. V was pared by 3 bases and J by 0 bases, with 8 bases between. Germline lookup yields CDR1 SGDLS and CDR2 YYNGEE. Here the CDR3 reads CASSAAESTDTQYF. Written as DNA, the CDR3 is TGTGCCAGCAGCGCAGCAGAGAGCACAGATACGCAGTATTTT.

The chain is built from TRBV5-4 and TRBJ2-1, with TRBD1 identical over 9 bases. CDR1 and CDR2 (germline): SGHNT, YYREEE (reference sequence). Germline trimming cut 7 bases from V and 4 bases from J; bases unmatched to any gene: 9. This CDR3 is built from 15 residues. The CDR3 bases are TGTGCCAGCGGCGTCAAGGACAGGGGATACAATGAGCAGTTCTTC. Translated, it gives CASGVKDRGYNEQFF.

V and J are TRBV6-4 and TRBJ2-2; 9 nucleotides agree with TRBD1. Germline CDR1 MRHNA, CDR2 SNTAGT. V was pared by 6 bases and J by 4 bases, with 9 bases of the junction left unmatched. This CDR3 is built from 16 residues. The CDR3: CASRKHRGRITGELFF. CDR3 bases: TGTGCCAGCAGGAAACACAGGGGGCGCATCACCGGGGAGCTGTTTTTT.

This chain connects TRBV7-2 to TRBJ2-5; the match to TRBD2 covers 7 bases. This CDR3 is built from 16 residues. Per the germline V gene, CDR1 is SGHTA and CDR2 is FQGNSA. V lost 0 bases and J lost 1; bases outside the gene matches: 5. CDR3 bases: TGTGCCAGCAGCTTAGCTACGGGACTACTCCAAGAGACCCAGTACTTC. Translating gives CASSLATGLLQETQYF.

V gene TRBV27 combines with J gene TRBJ1-5; TRBD1 is a possible D gene (5 bases). In germline, CDR1 is MNHEY, CDR2 SMNVEV (reference sequence). CDR3 length: 13 residues. Trimming removed 3 bases from V and 8 bases from J, with 11 bases in between. The CDR3 sequence: CASSLGGLKPQHF. CDR3 nucleotides: TGTGCCAGCAGTTTGGGGGGTTTAAAGCCCCAGCATTTT.

The rearrangement joins TRBV5-1 to TRBJ2-3; TRBD1 might be the D (6 bases). The CDR3 extends over 16 amino acids. The germline V gene has CDR1 SGHRS and CDR2 YFSETQ. Trimming pared 0 bases from V and 4 bases from J, leaving 15 bases between. The chain's CDR3 is CASSLGTANGADTQYF. CDR3 DNA: TGCGCCAGCAGCTTGGGGACAGCAAATGGGGCAGATACGCAGTATTTT.

This clone was seen once. The rearrangement uses TRBV19 and TRBJ1-6; 11 nucleotides align to TRBD1. Germline trimming cut 5 bases from V and 7 bases from J; bases unmatched to any gene: 4. The V gene's germline CDR1 is LNHDA and CDR2 SQIVND (reference sequence). The CDR3 has 15 amino acids. In DNA, the CDR3 is TGTGCCAGTAGTTCGGGACAGGGGGGGAATTCACCCCTCCACTTT. As protein: CASSSGQGGNSPLHF.

The CDR3 DNA follows: TGCAGTGCCCCCAGTGGAAACACCATATATTTT. Its translation is CSAPSGNTIYF. J is TRBJ1-3 and V is TRBV20-1; no definite D call. This CDR3 is 11 amino acids long. Trimming removed 6 bases at V and 3 bases at J, with 6 bases between. Looked up from germline, CDR1 is DFQATT and CDR2 is SNEGSKA (reference sequence).

In its sample, this clone was seen a few times. The rearrangement joins TRBV2 to TRBJ2-6; D unclear. The V end lost 4 bases, the J end lost 0 bases, and 7 bases lay between the germline ends. The CDR3 totals 15 residues. CDR1 is SNHLY, CDR2 FYNNEI, per germline. CDR3 DNA sequence: TGTGCCAGCAGTGTGATCCCCTCTGGGGCCAACGTCCTGACTTTC. Protein sequence: CASSVIPSGANVLTF.

This clone was found a few times. This chain joins TRBV6-2 or TRBV6-3 and TRBJ2-7; perhaps TRBD1 as D (5 bases). CDR3 size: 11 residues. Per germline, CDR1 MNHEY and CDR2 SVGEGT. The ends were cut back, 4 bases at V and 7 bases at J, with 8 bases in the middle. The DNA for the CDR3 is TGTGCCAGCAGTTTCCGGACAGAGCAGTACGTC. Amino acids: CASSFRTEQYV.

The chain is built from TRBV2 and TRBJ2-1, with TRBD2 identical over 11 bases. After removal of 4 bases from V and 1 base from J, the junction contained 12 bases not matched to a gene. The germline gives CDR1 SNHLY, CDR2 FYNNEI. The length of the CDR3 is 19 residues. In DNA, the CDR3 is TGTGCCAGCAGTGTAAAGCCTAGCGGGGGGTTGGCATCCTACAATGAGCAGTTCTTC. This sequence encodes CASSVKPSGGLASYNEQFF.

V usage is TRBV7-8 and J usage is TRBJ1-5, with a tentative D call TRBD1 (5 bases). Germline CDR1 SGHVS, CDR2 FQNEAQ. The CDR3 covers 16 residues. Trimming removed 2 bases at V and 4 bases at J, with 15 bases between. The chain's CDR3 is CASSLTGGVWNQPQHF. CDR3 nucleotides: TGTGCCAGCAGCTTAACAGGTGGGGTTTGGAATCAGCCCCAGCATTTT.

The V and J genes are TRBV11-2 and TRBJ1-3; D is uncertain. Trimming left V 3 bases short and J 0 bases short, with 9 bases between. Germline loops: CDR1 SGHAT, CDR2 FQNNGV. The CDR3 spans 15 residues. In nucleotides, the CDR3 is TGTGCCAGCAGCTTGTCGGTGGACTCTGGAAACACCATATATTTT. It is translated as CASSLSVDSGNTIYF.

The chain couples TRBV7-6 to TRBJ1-3; D gene uncertain. The CDR3 runs to 17 residues. Per germline, CDR1 SGHVS and CDR2 FNYEAQ. Trimming cost V 4 bases and J 1 base, with 17 bases left between them. The CDR3 protein is CASSSRVGLLSGNTIYF. CDR3 coding DNA: TGTGCCAGCAGCTCCCGGGTCGGATTACTTTCTGGAAACACCATATATTTT.

The rearrangement links TRBV7-9 to TRBJ2-7; no definite D call. V lost 5 bases, J lost 2 bases, and 13 bases lay in between. Germline CDR1 SEHNR, CDR2 FQNEAQ (reference sequence). This CDR3 spans 14 amino acids. The CDR3 DNA follows: TGTGCCAGCAGCCGTCCCGGGCCTCCCTACGAGCAGTACGTC. Translation gives CASSRPGPPYEQYV.

The rearrangement uses TRBV20-1 and TRBJ2-1, with 12 bases that match TRBD2. V gave up 3 bases and J gave up 1 base; unmatched junction bases: 7. This CDR3 is 17 amino acids long. Per germline, CDR1 DFQATT and CDR2 SNEGSKA (reference sequence). The chain's CDR3 is CSASRASGGGSYNEQFF. The CDR3 DNA sequence: TGCAGTGCTAGTAGGGCTAGCGGGGGGGGGTCCTACAATGAGCAGTTCTTC.